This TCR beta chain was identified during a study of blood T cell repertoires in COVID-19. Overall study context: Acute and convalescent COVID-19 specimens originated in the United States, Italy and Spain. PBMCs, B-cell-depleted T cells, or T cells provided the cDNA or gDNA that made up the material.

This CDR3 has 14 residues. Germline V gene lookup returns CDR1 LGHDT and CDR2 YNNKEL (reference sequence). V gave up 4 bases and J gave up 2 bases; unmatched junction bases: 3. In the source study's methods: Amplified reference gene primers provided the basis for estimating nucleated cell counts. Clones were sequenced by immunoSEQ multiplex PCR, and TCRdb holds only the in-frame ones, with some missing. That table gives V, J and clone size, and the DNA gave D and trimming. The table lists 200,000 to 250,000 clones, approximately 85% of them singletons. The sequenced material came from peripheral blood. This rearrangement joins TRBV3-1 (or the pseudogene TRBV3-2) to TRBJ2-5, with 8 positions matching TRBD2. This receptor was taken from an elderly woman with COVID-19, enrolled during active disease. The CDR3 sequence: CASSLRGGQETQYF. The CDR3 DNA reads TGTGCCAGCAGCCTTCGGGGGGGGCAAGAGACCCAGTACTTC.